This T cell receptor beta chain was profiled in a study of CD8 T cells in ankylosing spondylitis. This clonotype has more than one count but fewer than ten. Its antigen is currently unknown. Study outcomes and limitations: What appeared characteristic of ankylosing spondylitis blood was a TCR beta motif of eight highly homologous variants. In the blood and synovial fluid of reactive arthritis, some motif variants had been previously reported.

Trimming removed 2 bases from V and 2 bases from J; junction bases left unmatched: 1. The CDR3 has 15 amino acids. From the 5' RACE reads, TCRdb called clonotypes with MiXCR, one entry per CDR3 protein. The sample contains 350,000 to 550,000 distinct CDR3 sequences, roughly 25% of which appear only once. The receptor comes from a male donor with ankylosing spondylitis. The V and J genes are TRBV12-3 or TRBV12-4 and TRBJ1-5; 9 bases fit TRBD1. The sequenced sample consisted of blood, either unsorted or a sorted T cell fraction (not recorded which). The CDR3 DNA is TGTGCCAGCAGTTTAAGGACAGGGGGCAATCAGCCCCAGCATTTT. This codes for CASSLRTGGNQPQHF.